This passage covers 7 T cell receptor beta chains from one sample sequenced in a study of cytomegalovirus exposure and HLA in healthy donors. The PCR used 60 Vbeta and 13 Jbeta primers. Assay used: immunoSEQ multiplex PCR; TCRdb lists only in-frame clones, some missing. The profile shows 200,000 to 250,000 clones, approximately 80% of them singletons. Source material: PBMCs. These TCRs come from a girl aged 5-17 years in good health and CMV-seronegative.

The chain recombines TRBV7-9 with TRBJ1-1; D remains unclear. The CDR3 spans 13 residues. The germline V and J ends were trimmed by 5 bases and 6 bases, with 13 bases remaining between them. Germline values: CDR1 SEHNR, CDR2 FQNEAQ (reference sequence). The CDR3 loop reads CASSHTQAPEAFF. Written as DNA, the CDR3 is TGTGCCAGCAGCCATACGCAGGCTCCTGAAGCTTTCTTT.

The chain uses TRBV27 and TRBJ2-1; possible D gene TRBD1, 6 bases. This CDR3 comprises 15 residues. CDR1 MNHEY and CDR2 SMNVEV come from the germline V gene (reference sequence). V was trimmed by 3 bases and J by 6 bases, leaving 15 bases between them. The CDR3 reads CASSFKARTVNEQFF. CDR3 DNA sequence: TGTGCCAGCAGTTTTAAGGCCAGGACAGTCAATGAGCAGTTCTTC.

The CDR3 DNA reads TGTGCCTGGTACAGGAGCTCCTACGAGCAGTACTTC. Protein sequence: CAWYRSSYEQYF. The chain couples TRBV30 to TRBJ2-7, with TRBD1 as a possible D gene (5 bases). Germline V gene data show CDR1 as GTSNPN and CDR2 as SVGIG (reference sequence). V was pared by 5 bases and J by 0 bases, with 8 bases between. The CDR3 runs 12 residues.

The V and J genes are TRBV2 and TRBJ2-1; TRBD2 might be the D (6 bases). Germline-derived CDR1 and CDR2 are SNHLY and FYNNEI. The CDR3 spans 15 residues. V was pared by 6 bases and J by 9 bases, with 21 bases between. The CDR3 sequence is CASRGLVGGWGEQFF. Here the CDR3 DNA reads TGTGCCAGCAGGGGGCTTGTGGGAGGTTGGGGTGAGCAGTTCTTC.

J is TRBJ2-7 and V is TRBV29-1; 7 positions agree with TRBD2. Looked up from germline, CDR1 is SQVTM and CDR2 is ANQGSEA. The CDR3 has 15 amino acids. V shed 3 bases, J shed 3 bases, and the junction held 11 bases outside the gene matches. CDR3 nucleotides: TGCAGCGTTGACACTGTACGGGGCGGGAGCTACGAGCAGTACTTC. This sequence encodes CSVDTVRGGSYEQYF.

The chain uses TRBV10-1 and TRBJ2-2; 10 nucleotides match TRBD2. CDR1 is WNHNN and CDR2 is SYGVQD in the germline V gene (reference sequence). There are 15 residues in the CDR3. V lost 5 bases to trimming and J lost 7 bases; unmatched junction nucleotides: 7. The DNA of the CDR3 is TGCGCCAGCAGTTTCCTAGCGGGAGCGGGCGGGGAGCTGTTTTTT. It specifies CASSFLAGAGGELFF.

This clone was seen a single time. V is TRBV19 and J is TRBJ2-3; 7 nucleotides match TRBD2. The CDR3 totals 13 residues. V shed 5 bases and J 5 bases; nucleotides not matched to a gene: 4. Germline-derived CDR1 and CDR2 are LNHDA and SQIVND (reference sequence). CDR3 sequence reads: CASSPSGEDTQYF. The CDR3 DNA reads TGTGCCAGTAGTCCTAGCGGTGAAGATACGCAGTATTTT.